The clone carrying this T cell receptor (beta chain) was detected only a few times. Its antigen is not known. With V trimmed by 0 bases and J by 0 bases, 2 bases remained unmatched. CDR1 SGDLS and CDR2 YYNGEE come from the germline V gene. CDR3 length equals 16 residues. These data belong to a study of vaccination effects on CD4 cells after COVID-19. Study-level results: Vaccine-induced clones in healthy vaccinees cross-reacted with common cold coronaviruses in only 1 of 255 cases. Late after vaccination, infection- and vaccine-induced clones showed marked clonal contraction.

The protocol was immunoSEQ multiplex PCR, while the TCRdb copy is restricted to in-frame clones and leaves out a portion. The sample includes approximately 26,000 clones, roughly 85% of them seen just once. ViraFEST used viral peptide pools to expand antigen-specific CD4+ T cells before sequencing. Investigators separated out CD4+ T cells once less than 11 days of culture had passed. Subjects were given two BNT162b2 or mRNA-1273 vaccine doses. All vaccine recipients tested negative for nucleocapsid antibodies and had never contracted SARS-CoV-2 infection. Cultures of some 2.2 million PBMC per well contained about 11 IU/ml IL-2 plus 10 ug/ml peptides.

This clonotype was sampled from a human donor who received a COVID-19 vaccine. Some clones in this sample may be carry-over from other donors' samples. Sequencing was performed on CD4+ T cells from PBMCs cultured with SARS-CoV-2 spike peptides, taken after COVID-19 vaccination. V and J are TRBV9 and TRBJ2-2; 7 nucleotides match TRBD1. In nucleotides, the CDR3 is TGTGCCAGCAGCGTAGTCGGGACAGCGAACACCGGGGAGCTGTTTTTT. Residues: CASSVVGTANTGELFF.